The rows below give T cell receptor beta chains drawn from one sample of a study of control samples from healthy donors and cancer patients. Here immunoSEQ multiplex PCR was the method, and the copy in TCRdb shows in-frame clones only, minus some. The sample comprises roughly 150,000 clones, over 90% of which are singletons, and more than 2% rests with the top ten. Sequencing was done on a sample of blood. Receptors were obtained from a man over 45 in good health. Both conserved end residues are trimmed from each CDR3.

j_call: TRBJ2-3
v_call: TRBV7-3
cdr3_aa: ASRPGQGGNTQY

j_call: TRBJ1-5
v_call: TRBV6-6
cdr3_aa: ASSYPGGSNQPQH

j_call: TRBJ1-1
v_call: TRBV5-1
cdr3_aa: ASSLFTGNTEAF

j_call: TRBJ2-1
v_call: TRBV7-9
cdr3_aa: ASSILAGGGNEQF

j_call: TRBJ2-7
v_call: TRBV5-1
cdr3_aa: ASSAKSGTYEQY

j_call: TRBJ2-3
v_call: TRBV4-2
cdr3_aa: ASSPESLTTDTQY

j_call: TRBJ2-7
v_call: TRBV6-5
cdr3_aa: ASTSLAGVAEQY

j_call: TRBJ2-3
v_call: TRBV28
cdr3_aa: ASRVTGTDTQY

j_call: TRBJ2-7
v_call: TRBV28
cdr3_aa: ASSLNRNNEQY

j_call: TRBJ2-1
v_call: TRBV6-6
cdr3_aa: ASRSLASSYNEQF

j_call: TRBJ1-5
v_call: TRBV28
cdr3_aa: ASNGQGAVQPQH

j_call: TRBJ2-1
v_call: TRBV29-1
cdr3_aa: SVETGLLMSNEQF

j_call: TRBJ2-5
v_call: TRBV6-2/TRBV6-3
cdr3_aa: ASSLLGQETQY

j_call: TRBJ1-4
v_call: TRBV30
cdr3_aa: AWSDRNEKLF

j_call: TRBJ2-1
v_call: TRBV14
cdr3_aa: ASSHSGLSYNEQF

j_call: TRBJ2-7
v_call: TRBV2
cdr3_aa: ASYETWSQGHEQY

j_call: TRBJ2-2
v_call: TRBV5-1
cdr3_aa: TSSLKGTGELF

j_call: TRBJ1-3
v_call: TRBV19
cdr3_aa: ASSRGRSSGNTIY

j_call: TRBJ2-7
v_call: TRBV5-1
cdr3_aa: ASSLGRGYHEQY

j_call: TRBJ1-1
v_call: TRBV5-1
cdr3_aa: ASSSGRVDTEAF

j_call: TRBJ2-3
v_call: TRBV4-1
cdr3_aa: ASSQAGSTDTQY

j_call: TRBJ2-7
v_call: TRBV5-4
cdr3_aa: ASSLGGGYEQY

j_call: TRBJ1-6
v_call: TRBV6-5
cdr3_aa: ASKDLGNSPLH

j_call: TRBJ1-1
v_call: TRBV28
cdr3_aa: ASSLQGANTEAF

j_call: TRBJ2-2
v_call: TRBV2
cdr3_aa: ASSELAGRNTGELF

j_call: TRBJ2-1
v_call: TRBV6-5
cdr3_aa: ASRPDLYNEQF

j_call: TRBJ2-1
v_call: TRBV15
cdr3_aa: ATSAGYNEQF

j_call: TRBJ2-7
v_call: TRBV19
cdr3_aa: ASSIGEAYEQY

j_call: TRBJ2-7
v_call: TRBV6-5
cdr3_aa: ASSSEGLAGGEQY

j_call: TRBJ1-5
v_call: TRBV28
cdr3_aa: ASSSAGGGGQPQH

j_call: TRBJ2-5
v_call: TRBV24-1
cdr3_aa: ATSDRGGQGETQY

j_call: TRBJ2-1
v_call: TRBV18
cdr3_aa: ASSPPSLAGNNEQF

j_call: TRBJ2-3
v_call: TRBV3-1/TRBV3-2
cdr3_aa: ASSQDQDRTDTQY

j_call: TRBJ1-5
v_call: TRBV6-5
cdr3_aa: AGREHRGQPQH

j_call: TRBJ1-3
v_call: TRBV10-3
cdr3_aa: AIRLTGAGNTIY

j_call: TRBJ2-5
v_call: TRBV6-5
cdr3_aa: ASSLTGSLGTQY

j_call: TRBJ2-1
v_call: TRBV19
cdr3_aa: ASMEEGDFYNEQF